This entry is about one T cell receptor (beta chain). Its antigen is not known. The data were taken from a study of beta chain features in type 1 diabetes. CDR1 SGDLS and CDR2 YYNGEE come from the germline V gene. The CDR3 has 13 residues. Deletions cut 2 bases from V and 7 bases from J, with 10 bases between. Study observations and caveats: Significant though moderate, a shortening of TCRB CDR3s appeared in all four CD4+ subsets of Type 1 diabetes patients.

Every participating donor gave one draw, a heparinised blood sample averaging roughly 100 mL. The whole isolated RNA underwent reverse transcription, so sequencing captured expressed TCRB transcripts. TCRdb's copy holds only in-frame clones and misses some; the assay was immunoSEQ multiplex PCR. The data contain around 600,000 clones, 9.5% to 15% of them seen just once; the ten biggest clones take up around 0.12%. The receptor was derived from a man aged 25 to 40 with type 1 diabetes. Source material: naive CD4+ T cells from blood. The chain employs TRBV9 and TRBJ2-1; D is possibly TRBD1 or TRBD2 (5 bases each). The CDR3 sequence: CASSVLWGNEQFF. CDR3 bases: TGTGCCAGCAGCGTCCTTTGGGGGAATGAGCAGTTCTTC.